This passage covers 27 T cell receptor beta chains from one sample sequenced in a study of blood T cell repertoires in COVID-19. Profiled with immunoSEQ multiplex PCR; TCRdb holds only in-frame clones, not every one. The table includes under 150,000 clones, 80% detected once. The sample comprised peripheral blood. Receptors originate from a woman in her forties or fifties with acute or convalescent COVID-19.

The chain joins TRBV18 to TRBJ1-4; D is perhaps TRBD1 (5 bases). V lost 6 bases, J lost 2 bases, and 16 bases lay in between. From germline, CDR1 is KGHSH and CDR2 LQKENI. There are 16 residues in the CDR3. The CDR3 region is CASSRQGLSTNEKLFF. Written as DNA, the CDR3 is TGTGCCAGCTCCCGTCAGGGATTATCTACTAATGAAAAACTGTTTTTT.

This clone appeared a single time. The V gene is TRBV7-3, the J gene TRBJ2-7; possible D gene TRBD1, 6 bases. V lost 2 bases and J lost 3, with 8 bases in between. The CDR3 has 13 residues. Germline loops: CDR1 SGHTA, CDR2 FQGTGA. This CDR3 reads CASSLGGNYEQYF. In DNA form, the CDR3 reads TGTGCCAGCAGCTTAGGGGGCAACTACGAGCAGTACTTC.

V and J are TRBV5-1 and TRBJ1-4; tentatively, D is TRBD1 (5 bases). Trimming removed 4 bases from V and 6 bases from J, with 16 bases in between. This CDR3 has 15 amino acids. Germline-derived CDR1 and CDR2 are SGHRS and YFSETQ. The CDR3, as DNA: TGCGCCAGCAGCCCAGGGCCCCAAACATATGAAAAACTGTTTTTT. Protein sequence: CASSPGPQTYEKLFF.

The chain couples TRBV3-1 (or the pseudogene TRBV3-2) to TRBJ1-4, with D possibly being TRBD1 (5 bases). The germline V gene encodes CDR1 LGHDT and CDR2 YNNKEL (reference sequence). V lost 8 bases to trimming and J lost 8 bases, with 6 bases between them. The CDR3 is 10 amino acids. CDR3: CASGGEKLFF. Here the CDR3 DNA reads TGTGCCAGCGGGGGGGAAAAACTGTTTTTT.

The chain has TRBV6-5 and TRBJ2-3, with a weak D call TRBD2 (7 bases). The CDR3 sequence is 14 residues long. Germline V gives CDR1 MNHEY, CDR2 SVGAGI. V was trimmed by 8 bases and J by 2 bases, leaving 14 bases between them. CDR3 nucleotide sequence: TGTGCCAGCCGGAGGGGGGGGATCACAGATACGCAGTATTTT. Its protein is CASRRGGITDTQYF.

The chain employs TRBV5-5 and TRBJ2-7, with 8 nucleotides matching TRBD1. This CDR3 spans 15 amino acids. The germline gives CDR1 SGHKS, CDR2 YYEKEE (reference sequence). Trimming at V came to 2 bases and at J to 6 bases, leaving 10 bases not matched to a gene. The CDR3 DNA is TGTGCCAGCAGCTTTAGGGACAGGCTTACGGGCGAGCAGTACTTC. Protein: CASSFRDRLTGEQYF.

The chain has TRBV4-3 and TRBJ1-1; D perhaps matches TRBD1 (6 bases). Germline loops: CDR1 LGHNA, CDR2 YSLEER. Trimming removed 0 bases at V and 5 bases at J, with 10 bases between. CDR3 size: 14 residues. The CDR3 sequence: CASSQDFTGTEAFF. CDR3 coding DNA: TGCGCCAGCAGCCAAGATTTTACAGGGACTGAAGCTTTCTTT.

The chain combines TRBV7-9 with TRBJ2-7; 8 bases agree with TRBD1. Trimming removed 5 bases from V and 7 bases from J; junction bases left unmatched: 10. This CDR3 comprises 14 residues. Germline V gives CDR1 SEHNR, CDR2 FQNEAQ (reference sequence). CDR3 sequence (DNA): TGTGCCAGCAGCCCAGACAGGGGTTCACAGGAGCAGTACTTC. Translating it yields CASSPDRGSQEQYF.

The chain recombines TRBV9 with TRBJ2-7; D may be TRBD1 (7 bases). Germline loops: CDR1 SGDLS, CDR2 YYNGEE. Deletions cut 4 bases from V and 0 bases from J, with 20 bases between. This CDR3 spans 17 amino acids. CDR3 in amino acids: CASSFRGDRPNSYEQYF. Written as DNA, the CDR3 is TGTGCCAGCAGCTTCAGGGGGGACCGGCCAAACTCCTACGAGCAGTACTTC.

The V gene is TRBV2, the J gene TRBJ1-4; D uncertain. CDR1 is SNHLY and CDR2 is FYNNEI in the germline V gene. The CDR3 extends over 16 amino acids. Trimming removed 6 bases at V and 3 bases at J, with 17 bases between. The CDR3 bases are TGTGCCAGCAGCGACCCCGGGAGCGCCGCTAATGAAAAACTGTTTTTT. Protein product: CASSDPGSAANEKLFF.

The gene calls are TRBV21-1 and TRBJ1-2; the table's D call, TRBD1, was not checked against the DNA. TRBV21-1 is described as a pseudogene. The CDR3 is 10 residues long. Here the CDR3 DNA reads TGTGCCAGCAGAGGGGAAGGCTACACCTTC. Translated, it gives CASRGEGYTF.

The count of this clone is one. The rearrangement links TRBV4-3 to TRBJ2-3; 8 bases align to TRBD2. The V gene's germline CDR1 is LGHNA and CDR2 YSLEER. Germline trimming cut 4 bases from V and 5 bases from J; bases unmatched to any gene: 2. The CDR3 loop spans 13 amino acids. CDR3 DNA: TGCGCCAGCAGCCTAACTAGCGGAGATACGCAGTATTTT. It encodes CASSLTSGDTQYF.

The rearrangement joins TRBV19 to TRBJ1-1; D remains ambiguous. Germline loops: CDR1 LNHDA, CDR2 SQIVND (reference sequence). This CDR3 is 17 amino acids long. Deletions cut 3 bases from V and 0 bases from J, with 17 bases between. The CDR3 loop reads CASSIGRGTYVNTEAFF. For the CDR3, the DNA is TGTGCCAGTAGTATCGGCCGGGGAACCTACGTGAACACTGAAGCTTTCTTT.

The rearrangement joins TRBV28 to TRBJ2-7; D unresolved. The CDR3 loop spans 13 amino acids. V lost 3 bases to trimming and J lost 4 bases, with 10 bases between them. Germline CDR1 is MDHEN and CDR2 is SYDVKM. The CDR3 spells CASSLVHSYEQYF. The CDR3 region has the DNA TGTGCCAGCAGTTTGGTGCACTCTTACGAGCAGTACTTC.

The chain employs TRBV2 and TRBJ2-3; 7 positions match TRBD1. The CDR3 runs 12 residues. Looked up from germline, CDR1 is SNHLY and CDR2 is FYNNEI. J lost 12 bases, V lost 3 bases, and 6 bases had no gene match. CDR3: CASSEDRFGQYF. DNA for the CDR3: TGTGCCAGCAGTGAGGACAGGTTCGGTCAGTATTTT.

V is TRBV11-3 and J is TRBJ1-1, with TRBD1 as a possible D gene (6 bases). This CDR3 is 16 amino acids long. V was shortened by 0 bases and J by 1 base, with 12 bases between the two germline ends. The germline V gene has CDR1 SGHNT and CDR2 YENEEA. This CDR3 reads CASSLDGRGGNTEAFF. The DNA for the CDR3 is TGTGCCAGCAGCTTAGACGGCAGGGGTGGGAACACTGAAGCTTTCTTT.

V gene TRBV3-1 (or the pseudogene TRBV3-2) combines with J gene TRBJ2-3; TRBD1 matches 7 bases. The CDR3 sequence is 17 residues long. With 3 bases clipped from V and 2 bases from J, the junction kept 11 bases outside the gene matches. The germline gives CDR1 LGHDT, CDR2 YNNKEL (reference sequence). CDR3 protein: CASSHTNRGTFTDTQYF. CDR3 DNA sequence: TGTGCCAGCAGCCATACGAACAGGGGAACCTTCACAGATACGCAGTATTTT.

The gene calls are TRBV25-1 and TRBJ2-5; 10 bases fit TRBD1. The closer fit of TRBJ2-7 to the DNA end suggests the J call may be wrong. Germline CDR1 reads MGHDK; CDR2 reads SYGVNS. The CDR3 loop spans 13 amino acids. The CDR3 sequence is CASRGTGVYEQYF. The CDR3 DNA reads TGTGCCAGCAGAGGGACAGGGGTGTACGAGCAGTACTTC.

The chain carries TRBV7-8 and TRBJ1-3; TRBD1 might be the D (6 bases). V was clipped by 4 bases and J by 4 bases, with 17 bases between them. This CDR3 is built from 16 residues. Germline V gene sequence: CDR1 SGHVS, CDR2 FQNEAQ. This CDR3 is CASSYVVSGEGNTIYF. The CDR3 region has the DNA TGTGCCAGCAGCTATGTAGTTTCAGGGGAAGGAAACACCATATATTTT.

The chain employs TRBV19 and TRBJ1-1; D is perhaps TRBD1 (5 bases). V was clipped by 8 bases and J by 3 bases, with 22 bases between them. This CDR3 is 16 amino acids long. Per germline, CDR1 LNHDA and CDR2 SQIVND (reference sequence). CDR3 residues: CASAYETEAFHTEAFF. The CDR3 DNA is TGTGCCAGTGCTTATGAGACAGAGGCCTTTCACACTGAAGCTTTCTTT. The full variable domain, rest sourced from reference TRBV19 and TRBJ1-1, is DGGITQSPKYLFRKEGQNVTLSCEQNLNHDAMYWYRQDPGQGLRLIYYSQIVNDFQKGDIAEGYSVSREKKESFPLTVTSAQKNPTAFYLCASAYETEAFHTEAFFGQGTRLTVV.

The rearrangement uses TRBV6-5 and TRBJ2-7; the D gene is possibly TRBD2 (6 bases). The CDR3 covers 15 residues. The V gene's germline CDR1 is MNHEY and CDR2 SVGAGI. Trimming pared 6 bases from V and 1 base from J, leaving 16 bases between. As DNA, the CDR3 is TGTGCCAGCAGCCCCTACGGGGGTGCGTCCTACGAGCAGTACTTC. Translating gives CASSPYGGASYEQYF.

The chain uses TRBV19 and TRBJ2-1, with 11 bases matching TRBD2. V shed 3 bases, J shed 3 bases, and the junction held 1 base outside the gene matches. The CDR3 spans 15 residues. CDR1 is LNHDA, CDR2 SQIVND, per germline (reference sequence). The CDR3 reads CASSMGLADYNEQFF. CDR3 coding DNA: TGTGCCAGTAGTATGGGACTAGCGGACTACAATGAGCAGTTCTTC.

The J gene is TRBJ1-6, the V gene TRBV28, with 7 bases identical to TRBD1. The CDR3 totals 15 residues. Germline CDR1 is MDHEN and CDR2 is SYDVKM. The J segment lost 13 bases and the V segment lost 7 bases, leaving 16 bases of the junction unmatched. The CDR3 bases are TGTGCCAGCACCTCGGACAGGACAGCACCTTTCCCCCTCCACTTT. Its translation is CASTSDRTAPFPLHF.

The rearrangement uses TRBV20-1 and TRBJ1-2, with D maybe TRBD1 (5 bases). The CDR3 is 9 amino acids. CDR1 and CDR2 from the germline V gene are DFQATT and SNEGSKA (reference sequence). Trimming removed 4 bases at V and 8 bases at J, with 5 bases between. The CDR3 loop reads CSAKGGYTF. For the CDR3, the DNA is TGCAGTGCTAAGGGGGGCTACACCTTC.

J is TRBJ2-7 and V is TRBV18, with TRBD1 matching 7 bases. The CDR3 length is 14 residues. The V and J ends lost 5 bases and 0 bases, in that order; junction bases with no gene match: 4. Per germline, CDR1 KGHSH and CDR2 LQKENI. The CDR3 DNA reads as TGTGCCAGCTCAGCGGACAGGAGCTCCTACGAGCAGTACTTC. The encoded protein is CASSADRSSYEQYF.

The CDR3 region has the DNA TGTGCCAGTAGTGTATCGACAGGGTTGTACAATGAGCAGTTCTTC. Translated: CASSVSTGLYNEQFF. The rearrangement joins TRBV19 to TRBJ2-1, with 7 bases lining up with TRBD1. The germline CDR1 and CDR2 sequences are LNHDA and SQIVND (reference sequence). CDR3 length: 15 amino acids. The V and J ends lost 5 bases and 4 bases, in that order; junction bases with no gene match: 8.

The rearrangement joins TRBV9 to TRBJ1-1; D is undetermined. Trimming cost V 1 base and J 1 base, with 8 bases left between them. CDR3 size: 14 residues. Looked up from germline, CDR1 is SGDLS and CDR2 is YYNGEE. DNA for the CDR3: TGTGCCAGCAGCGTACTACAGACGAACACTGAAGCTTTCTTT. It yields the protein CASSVLQTNTEAFF.